A selection of T cell receptor beta chains follows, all from one sample in a study of T-cell reconstitution after alpha-beta-depleted transplantation in children. MiXCR was run by TCRdb on the PCR reads, yielding one entry per CDR3 protein. This repertoire shows about 420,000 distinct CDR3 sequences, roughly a tenth found once; its top ten account for roughly 6%. Specimen: PBMCs from the stem cell graft donor, collected from the stem cell graft. The receptors stem from a human donor who donated a stem cell graft to a child with acute myeloid leukemia. Each CDR3 is given with its conserved first and last residue. Fields, in order: D gene, clone size, J gene, V gene, CDR3 DNA, CDR3 protein. The D gene is left open where the match is weak. Clone size is shown for a subset of rows, as once, few, many or a class of expanded clone.

D: .
size: .
J: TRBJ2-1
V: TRBV7-6
DNA: TGTGCCAGCAGCTTAGACCGACAGGGAGGCTACAATGAGCAGTTCTTC
CDR3: CASSLDRQGGYNEQFF

D: .
size: .
J: TRBJ2-2
V: TRBV12-3/TRBV12-4
DNA: TGTGCCAGCATGACGGTTGGCGGGGAGCTGTTTTTT
CDR3: CASMTVGGELFF

D: .
size: few
J: TRBJ2-3
V: TRBV20-1
DNA: TGCAGTGCTCAAACGGTGCCCAACACAGATACGCAGTATTTT
CDR3: CSAQTVPNTDTQYF

D: .
size: many
J: TRBJ2-1
V: TRBV19
DNA: TGTGCCAGTAGTAAGGGAGGCTCCTACAATGAGCAGTTCTTC
CDR3: CASSKGGSYNEQFF

D: TRBD2
size: many
J: TRBJ2-3
V: TRBV2
DNA: TGTGCCAGCAGTGGGGCTAGCGGAAACACAGATACGCAGTATTTT
CDR3: CASSGASGNTDTQYF

D: .
size: few
J: TRBJ1-2
V: TRBV14
DNA: TGTGCCAGCAGCCGTCAGGACGGGGGAGTTGACTACACCTTC
CDR3: CASSRQDGGVDYTF

D: .
size: .
J: TRBJ1-5
V: TRBV20-1
DNA: TGCAGTGCTAGAGTTGGGGTGGGGAGCAATCAGCCCCAGCATTTT
CDR3: CSARVGVGSNQPQHF

D: .
size: many
J: TRBJ1-1
V: TRBV20-1
DNA: TGCAGTGCTAGTGGTTCATGGGGACATGGTGAAGCTTTCTTT
CDR3: CSASGSWGHGEAFF

D: .
size: few
J: TRBJ1-1
V: TRBV3-1
DNA: TGTGCCAGCAGCCAAGGTGCCGGACGGGAGGGGACTGAAGCTTTCTTT
CDR3: CASSQGAGREGTEAFF

D: TRBD2
size: .
J: TRBJ2-7
V: TRBV6-2/TRBV6-3
DNA: TGTGCCAGCACCGGACTAGCGCCAACCTACGAGCAGTACTTC
CDR3: CASTGLAPTYEQYF

D: .
size: many
J: TRBJ2-5
V: TRBV6-1
DNA: TGTGCCAGCAGCCCAGGGAACGCCGAGACCCAGTACTTC
CDR3: CASSPGNAETQYF

D: .
size: few
J: TRBJ1-5
V: TRBV20-1
DNA: TGCAGTGCTAGATTTGACTACGGCTCCAATCAGCCCCAGCATTTT
CDR3: CSARFDYGSNQPQHF

D: .
size: few
J: TRBJ2-7
V: TRBV7-9
DNA: TGTGCCAGCAGCTTCTGGGACAAGGGAGACATTAGGCAGTACTTC
CDR3: CASSFWDKGDIRQYF

D: .
size: few
J: TRBJ2-5
V: TRBV4-1
DNA: TGCGCCAGCAGCCAAGGAATTGGGGGAGCGAACCAAGAGACCCAGTACTTC
CDR3: CASSQGIGGANQETQYF

D: .
size: .
J: TRBJ2-6
V: TRBV5-1
DNA: TGCGCCAGCAGCTTGGAGGTCAGCGGGGGGGCCAACGTCCTGACTTTC
CDR3: CASSLEVSGGANVLTF

D: TRBD1
size: few
J: TRBJ1-4
V: TRBV29-1
DNA: TGCAGCGTCGCTCAGGGGGATAATGAAAAACTGTTTTTT
CDR3: CSVAQGDNEKLFF

D: TRBD2
size: few
J: TRBJ2-3
V: TRBV5-6
DNA: TGTGCCAGCAGCCCCCCGGGGACTAGCTCAGATACGCAGTATTTT
CDR3: CASSPPGTSSDTQYF

D: TRBD2
size: many
J: TRBJ2-1
V: TRBV4-3
DNA: TGCGCCAGCAGCCAAGGTCCTAGCGGGTACAATGAGCAGTTCTTC
CDR3: CASSQGPSGYNEQFF

D: TRBD1
size: few
J: TRBJ2-1
V: TRBV29-1
DNA: TGCAGCGACCTTTCGGGACAGGGGGATTGGTCCCGCAATGAGCAGTTCTTC
CDR3: CSDLSGQGDWSRNEQFF

D: .
size: .
J: TRBJ2-1
V: TRBV20-1
DNA: TGCAGCTGCCCACCGGGACCCTATAGCCCCTACAATGAGCAGTTCTTC
CDR3: CSCPPGPYSPYNEQFF

D: .
size: few
J: TRBJ1-1
V: TRBV21-1
DNA: TGTGCCAGCACCCCAGGGTGTCGGGCTGAAGCTTTCTTT
CDR3: CASTPGCRAEAFF

D: TRBD1
size: few
J: TRBJ2-5
V: TRBV14
DNA: TGTGCCAGCAGCACTAGACAGGGCGGAGAGACCCAGTACTTC
CDR3: CASSTRQGGETQYF

D: .
size: few
J: TRBJ2-1
V: TRBV27
DNA: TGTGCCAGCAGTTTAACGCTGCCTCCCACGCCGTACAATGAGCAGTTCTTC
CDR3: CASSLTLPPTPYNEQFF

D: TRBD1
size: .
J: TRBJ2-5
V: TRBV20-1
DNA: TGCAGTGCTAGAAAGGACAGGGGGGAGACCCAGTACTTC
CDR3: CSARKDRGETQYF

D: TRBD1
size: .
J: TRBJ2-1
V: TRBV12-3/TRBV12-4
DNA: TGTGCCAGCAGTTTCACAGGGGGGTACAATGAGCAGTTCTTC
CDR3: CASSFTGGYNEQFF

D: TRBD2
size: many
J: TRBJ2-1
V: TRBV29-1
DNA: TGCAGCGTCGGGACTAGCAATGAGCAGTTCTTC
CDR3: CSVGTSNEQFF

D: .
size: .
J: TRBJ1-1
V: TRBV20-1
DNA: TGCAGTGCTAGAGCCCCGGAGGAAGCTTTCTTT
CDR3: CSARAPEEAFF

D: .
size: few
J: TRBJ1-6
V: TRBV7-2
DNA: TGTGCCAGCAGCTTAGTTGCAGGGGCAGGTTCACCCCTCCACTTT
CDR3: CASSLVAGAGSPLHF

D: TRBD1
size: .
J: TRBJ2-7
V: TRBV4-2
DNA: TGTGCCAGCAGCCAAGAGACAGGGGGCTCCTACGAGCAGTACTTC
CDR3: CASSQETGGSYEQYF

D: TRBD2
size: many
J: TRBJ2-1
V: TRBV29-1
DNA: TGCAGCGCCTACCCCAGAGCGGGAGGGCCGGGTGAGCAGTTCTTC
CDR3: CSAYPRAGGPGEQFF

D: .
size: .
J: TRBJ2-1
V: TRBV20-1
DNA: TGCAGTGCTAGAGGTCCTTCCTACAATGAGCAGTTCTTC
CDR3: CSARGPSYNEQFF

D: .
size: many
J: TRBJ2-1
V: TRBV7-2
DNA: TGTGCCAGCAGCTTAAAAGGCGGACATGAGCAGTTCTTC
CDR3: CASSLKGGHEQFF

D: .
size: .
J: TRBJ2-1
V: TRBV24-1
DNA: TGTGCCACCAGTGATTCGGGGCGGGGCACCAACAATGAGCAGTTCTTC
CDR3: CATSDSGRGTNNEQFF

D: TRBD1
size: many
J: TRBJ1-5
V: TRBV20-1
DNA: TGCAGTGCTGGGGGACAGGGGTTGGGCAATCAGCCCCAGCATTTT
CDR3: CSAGGQGLGNQPQHF

D: TRBD1
size: many
J: TRBJ2-3
V: TRBV29-1
DNA: TGCAGCGTTGAAGACAGGGGGCAGGGAGATACGCAGTATTTT
CDR3: CSVEDRGQGDTQYF

D: .
size: .
J: TRBJ2-5
V: TRBV10-3
DNA: TGTGCCGCTCGCGCAGGGACGACGGCGGGGACCCAGTACTTC
CDR3: CAARAGTTAGTQYF

D: .
size: few
J: TRBJ2-1
V: TRBV6-1
DNA: TGTGCCAGCAGACCACAGGGTTCCTACAATGAGCAGTTCTTC
CDR3: CASRPQGSYNEQFF

D: TRBD2
size: .
J: TRBJ2-3
V: TRBV10-3
DNA: TGTGCCATCAGACGGGACTACTCCACAGATACGCAGTATTTT
CDR3: CAIRRDYSTDTQYF

D: .
size: .
J: TRBJ1-1
V: TRBV6-2/TRBV6-3
DNA: TGTGCCAGCAGTTACGAGTCGTTGGAAGCTTTCTTT
CDR3: CASSYESLEAFF

D: .
size: .
J: TRBJ2-1
V: TRBV20-1
DNA: TGCAGTGCTAGATACGTTAATGAGCAGTTCTTC
CDR3: CSARYVNEQFF

D: .
size: few
J: TRBJ2-3
V: TRBV20-1
DNA: TGCAGTGCTAGAGACTCCCGGCGGGCCACAGATACGCAGTATTTT
CDR3: CSARDSRRATDTQYF

D: TRBD2
size: .
J: TRBJ2-5
V: TRBV7-2
DNA: TGTGCCAGCAGCTTATCCAGCGGGGGCACCCAAGAGACCCAGTACTTC
CDR3: CASSLSSGGTQETQYF

D: .
size: few
J: TRBJ2-1
V: TRBV6-1
DNA: TGTGCCAGCAGAATACTAGCTCTTCTCGGTCGGGAGCAGTTCTTC
CDR3: CASRILALLGREQFF

D: .
size: .
J: TRBJ1-2
V: TRBV30
DNA: TGTGCCTGGAACCAGGGAGGGTCCCATGGCTACACCTTC
CDR3: CAWNQGGSHGYTF

D: .
size: many
J: TRBJ2-4
V: TRBV12-3/TRBV12-4
DNA: TGTGCCAGCACCCAGGGTTTCGGAAACATTCAGTACTTC
CDR3: CASTQGFGNIQYF

D: .
size: few
J: TRBJ2-3
V: TRBV5-1
DNA: TGCGCCAGCAGCTTGACAAGCTACACAGATACGCAGTATTTT
CDR3: CASSLTSYTDTQYF

D: .
size: .
J: TRBJ1-5
V: TRBV6-5
DNA: TGTGCCAGCAGTTACTCCAGGAGCGGAGGGACTCAGCCCCAGCATTTT
CDR3: CASSYSRSGGTQPQHF

D: TRBD1
size: many
J: TRBJ1-2
V: TRBV12-3/TRBV12-4
DNA: TGTGCCAGCAGCTGGGACAGGGACTATGGCTACACCTTC
CDR3: CASSWDRDYGYTF

D: .
size: .
J: TRBJ1-1
V: TRBV18
DNA: TGTGCCAGCTCACCACAGGAGTTTATGAACACTGAAGCTTTCTTT
CDR3: CASSPQEFMNTEAFF

D: TRBD2
size: .
J: TRBJ2-1
V: TRBV15
DNA: TGTGCCACCAGCAGGGCCTCCCCAGCGGGGGCTGATGAGCAGTTCTTC
CDR3: CATSRASPAGADEQFF

D: TRBD1
size: few
J: TRBJ2-6
V: TRBV9
DNA: TGTGCCAGCAGCGGACAGGGGGCGCTTCCCTCCGTCCTGACTTTC
CDR3: CASSGQGALPSVLTF

D: TRBD2
size: .
J: TRBJ2-3
V: TRBV11-3
DNA: TGTGCCAGCAGCTTAGTCCGGCTAGCGGGAGGGCCACCAGATACGCAGTATTTT
CDR3: CASSLVRLAGGPPDTQYF

D: .
size: many
J: TRBJ1-2
V: TRBV7-9
DNA: TGTGCCAGCAGCCCAACCGGGCCGGGAAACTATGGCTACACCTTC
CDR3: CASSPTGPGNYGYTF

D: TRBD1
size: many
J: TRBJ2-5
V: TRBV3-1
DNA: TGTGCCAGCACGGGACAGGGAGAGACCCAGTACTTC
CDR3: CASTGQGETQYF

D: .
size: few
J: TRBJ1-2
V: TRBV20-1
DNA: TGCAGTGCTAGACCGTTGCTTGGGGGCTACACCTTC
CDR3: CSARPLLGGYTF

D: TRBD2
size: .
J: TRBJ2-1
V: TRBV5-1
DNA: TGCGCCAGCAGCTTGGAGGGACTAGCGGGGGGGCATACATACAATGAGCAGTTCTTC
CDR3: CASSLEGLAGGHTYNEQFF

D: .
size: few
J: TRBJ1-4
V: TRBV3-1
DNA: TGTGCCAGCAGCCAAGTAGCTGAAAAACTGTTTTTT
CDR3: CASSQVAEKLFF

D: .
size: few
J: TRBJ2-7
V: TRBV5-5
DNA: TGTGCCAGCAGCCCGACCTCGGGGAGTTCCTCCTACTTC
CDR3: CASSPTSGSSSYF

D: TRBD2
size: .
J: TRBJ2-3
V: TRBV5-1
DNA: TGCGCCAGCAGCCGGAGCGGGGGGGCCGGGGATACGCAGTATTTT
CDR3: CASSRSGGAGDTQYF